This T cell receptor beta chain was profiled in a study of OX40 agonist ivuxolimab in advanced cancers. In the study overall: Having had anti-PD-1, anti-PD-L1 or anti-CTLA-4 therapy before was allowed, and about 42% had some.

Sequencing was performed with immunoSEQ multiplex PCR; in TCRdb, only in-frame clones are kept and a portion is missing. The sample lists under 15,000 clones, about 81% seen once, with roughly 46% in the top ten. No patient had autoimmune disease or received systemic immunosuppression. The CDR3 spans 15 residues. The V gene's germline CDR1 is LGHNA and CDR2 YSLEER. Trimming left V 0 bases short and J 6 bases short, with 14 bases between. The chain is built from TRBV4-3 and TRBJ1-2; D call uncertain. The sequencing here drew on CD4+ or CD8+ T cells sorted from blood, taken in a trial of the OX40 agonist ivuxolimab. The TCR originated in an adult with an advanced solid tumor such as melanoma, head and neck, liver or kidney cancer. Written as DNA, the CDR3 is TGCGCCAGCAGCCAAGAAGACACCCCACGGGATGGCTACACCTTC. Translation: CASSQEDTPRDGYTF.